This section outlines one T cell receptor beta chain sequence together with its context. Generated by immunoSEQ multiplex PCR, the TCRdb table keeps only in-frame clones and is missing some. The sample yields around 230,000 clones, 82% seen once. The data were obtained in a study of blood T cell repertoires in COVID-19. The CDR3 consists of 15 residues. Germline trimming cut 4 bases from V and 7 bases from J; bases unmatched to any gene: 8. From germline, CDR1 is LGHNA and CDR2 YNFKEQ. The chain links TRBV4-2 to TRBJ1-4, with 8 nucleotides matching TRBD1. This receptor was identified in a man between 35 and 55 years old who had recovered from COVID-19. Sequenced sample: PBMCs or T cells enriched from blood (not recorded which). The CDR3 nucleotides are TGTGCCAGCAGCCTCATCCCCGGGACAGGTGAAAAACTGTTTTTT. It yields the protein CASSLIPGTGEKLFF.